The clone carrying this T cell receptor (beta chain) has only one observation. The data derive from a study of T cell changes during pregnancy in multiple sclerosis. CDR1 is MNHEY and CDR2 is SMNVEV in the germline V gene (reference sequence). Trimming took 2 bases from V and 8 from J, leaving 12 bases between them. There are 13 residues in the CDR3. Profiling relied on immunoSEQ multiplex PCR, and the TCRdb table lists in-frame clones only, not all of them. Among approximately 42,000 clones listed, around four fifths were seen once. Sequenced material: CD4+ T cells from peripheral blood mononuclear cells, taken before pregnancy. This chain links TRBV27 with TRBJ1-2; D unresolved. This receptor was obtained from a female donor with multiple sclerosis, enrolled in a pregnancy study. The CDR3 is CASSLQGVPGYTF. Written as DNA, the CDR3 is TGTGCCAGCAGTTTACAAGGAGTTCCCGGCTACACCTTC.